This T cell receptor (beta chain) was recorded in a study of cytomegalovirus exposure and HLA in healthy donors. The study, taken as a whole, reports: Reported findings show TCR beta sequences accurately forecast HLA-A and HLA-B alleles in most subjects. Analyzed later, most CMV-associated TCR beta chains appeared HLA-restricted.

Germline V CDR1 and CDR2: LGHNA, YSLEER. The CDR3 runs 14 residues. With V trimmed by 4 bases and J by 4 bases, 6 bases remained unmatched. As regards this clone: The target antigen is unknown.

PCR primers comprised 60 Vbeta and 13 Jbeta primers. Profiled with immunoSEQ multiplex PCR; TCRdb holds only in-frame clones, not every one. The sample data list roughly 33,000 clones. Sequencing input: PBMCs. This chain links TRBV4-3 with TRBJ1-2; 7 bases are a match to TRBD1. This TCR was recovered from a woman aged 40 to 50 in good health and CMV-seropositive. CDR3 nucleotide sequence: TGCGCCAGCAGCCTCGACAGGGACGGCTATGGCTACACCTTC. Protein product: CASSLDRDGYGYTF.